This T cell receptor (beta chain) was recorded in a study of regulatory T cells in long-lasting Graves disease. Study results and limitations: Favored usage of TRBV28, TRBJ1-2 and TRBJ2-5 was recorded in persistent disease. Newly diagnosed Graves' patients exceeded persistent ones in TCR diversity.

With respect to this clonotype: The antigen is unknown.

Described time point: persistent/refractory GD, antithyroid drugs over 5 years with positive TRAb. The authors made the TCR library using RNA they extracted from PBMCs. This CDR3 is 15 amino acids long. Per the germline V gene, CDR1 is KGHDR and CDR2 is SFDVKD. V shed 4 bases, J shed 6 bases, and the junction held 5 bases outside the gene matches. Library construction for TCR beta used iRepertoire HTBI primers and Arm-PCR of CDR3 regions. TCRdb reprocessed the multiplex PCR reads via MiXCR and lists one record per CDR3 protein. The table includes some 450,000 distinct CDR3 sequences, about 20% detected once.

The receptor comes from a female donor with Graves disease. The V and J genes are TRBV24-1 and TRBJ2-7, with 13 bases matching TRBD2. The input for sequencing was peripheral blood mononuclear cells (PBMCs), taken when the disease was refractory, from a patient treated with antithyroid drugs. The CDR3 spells CATSDRTSGSVEQYF. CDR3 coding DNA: TGTGCCACCAGTGACCGGACTAGCGGGAGTGTCGAGCAGTACTTC.